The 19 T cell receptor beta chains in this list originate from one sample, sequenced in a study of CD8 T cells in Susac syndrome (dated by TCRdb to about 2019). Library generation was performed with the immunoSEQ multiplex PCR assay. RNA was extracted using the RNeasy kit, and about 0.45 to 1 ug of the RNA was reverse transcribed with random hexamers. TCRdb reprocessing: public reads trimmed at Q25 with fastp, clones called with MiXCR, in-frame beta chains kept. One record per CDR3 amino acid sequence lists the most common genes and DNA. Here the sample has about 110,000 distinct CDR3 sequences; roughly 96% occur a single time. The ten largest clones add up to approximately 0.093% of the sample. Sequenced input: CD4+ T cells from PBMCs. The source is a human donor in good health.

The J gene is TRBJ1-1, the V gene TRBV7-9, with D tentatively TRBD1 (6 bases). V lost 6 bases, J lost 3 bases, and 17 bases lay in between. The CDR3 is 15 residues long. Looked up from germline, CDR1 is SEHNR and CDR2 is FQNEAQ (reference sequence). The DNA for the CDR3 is TGTGCCAGCAGGCCCCAACAGGGATTGGACACTGAAGCTTTCTTT. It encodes CASRPQQGLDTEAFF.

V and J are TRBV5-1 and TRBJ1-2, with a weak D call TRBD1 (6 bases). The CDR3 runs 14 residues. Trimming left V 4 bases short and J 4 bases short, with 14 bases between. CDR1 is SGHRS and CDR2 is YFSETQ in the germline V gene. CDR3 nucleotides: TGCGCCAGCAGCCCTGGACAGAGCCGCTATGGCTACACCTTC. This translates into CASSPGQSRYGYTF.

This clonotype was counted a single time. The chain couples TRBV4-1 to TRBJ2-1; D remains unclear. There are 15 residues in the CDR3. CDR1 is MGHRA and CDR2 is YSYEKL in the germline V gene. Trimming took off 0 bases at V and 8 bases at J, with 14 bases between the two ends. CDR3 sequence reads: CASSQENSYPHEQFF. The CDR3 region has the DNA TGCGCCAGCAGCCAAGAGAATAGCTACCCCCATGAGCAGTTCTTC.

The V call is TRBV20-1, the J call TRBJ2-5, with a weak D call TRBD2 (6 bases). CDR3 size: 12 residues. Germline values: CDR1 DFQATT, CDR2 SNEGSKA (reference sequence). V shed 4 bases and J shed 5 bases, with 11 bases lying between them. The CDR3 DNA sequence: TGCAGTGCTACCCCTGGGAGGGAGACCCAGTACTTC. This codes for CSATPGRETQYF.

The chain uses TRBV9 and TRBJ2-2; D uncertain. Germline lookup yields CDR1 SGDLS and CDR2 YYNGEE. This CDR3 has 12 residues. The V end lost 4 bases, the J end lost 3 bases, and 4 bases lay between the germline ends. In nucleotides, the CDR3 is TGTGCCAGCAGCTCACACACCGGGGAGCTGTTTTTT. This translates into CASSSHTGELFF.

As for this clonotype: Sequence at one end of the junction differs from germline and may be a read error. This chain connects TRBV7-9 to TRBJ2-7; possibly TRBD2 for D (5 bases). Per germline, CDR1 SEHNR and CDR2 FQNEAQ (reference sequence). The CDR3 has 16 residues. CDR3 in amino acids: CANSLRTEGLGFEQYF. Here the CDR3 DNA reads TGTGCCAACAGCCTCCGGACTGAGGGTCTGGGCTTTGAGCAGTACTTC.

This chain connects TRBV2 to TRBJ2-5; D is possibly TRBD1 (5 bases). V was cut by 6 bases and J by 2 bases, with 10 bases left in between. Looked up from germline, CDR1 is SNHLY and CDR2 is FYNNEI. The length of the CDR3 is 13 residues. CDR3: CASSHQGQETQYF. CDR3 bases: TGTGCCAGCAGCCACCAGGGACAAGAGACCCAGTACTTC.

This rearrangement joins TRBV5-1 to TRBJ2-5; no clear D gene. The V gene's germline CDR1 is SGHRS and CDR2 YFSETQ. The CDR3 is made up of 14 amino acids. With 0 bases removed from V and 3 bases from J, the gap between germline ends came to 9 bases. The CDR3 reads CASSLGAGEETQYF. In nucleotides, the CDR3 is TGCGCCAGCAGCTTGGGTGCTGGGGAAGAGACCCAGTACTTC.

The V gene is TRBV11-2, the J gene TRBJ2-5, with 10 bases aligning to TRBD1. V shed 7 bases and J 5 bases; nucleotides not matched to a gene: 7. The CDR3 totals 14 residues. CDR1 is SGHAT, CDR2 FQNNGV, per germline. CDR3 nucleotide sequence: TGTGCCAGCATTCGGGACAGGGGTTTGGAGACCCAGTACTTC. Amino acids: CASIRDRGLETQYF.

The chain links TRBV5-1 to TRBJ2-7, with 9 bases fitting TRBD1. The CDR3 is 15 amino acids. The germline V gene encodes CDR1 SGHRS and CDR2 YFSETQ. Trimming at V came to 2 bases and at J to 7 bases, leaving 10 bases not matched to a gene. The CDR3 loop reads CASSLGDRDNGEQYF. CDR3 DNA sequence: TGCGCCAGCAGCTTAGGGGACAGGGATAATGGGGAGCAGTACTTC.

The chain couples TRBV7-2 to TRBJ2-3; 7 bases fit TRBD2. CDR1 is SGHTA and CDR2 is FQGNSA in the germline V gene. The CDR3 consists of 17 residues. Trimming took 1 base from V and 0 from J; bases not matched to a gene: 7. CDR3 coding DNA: TGTGCCAGCAGCTTAGGTCCAGCGGGGCTCAGCACAGATACGCAGTATTTT. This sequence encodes CASSLGPAGLSTDTQYF.

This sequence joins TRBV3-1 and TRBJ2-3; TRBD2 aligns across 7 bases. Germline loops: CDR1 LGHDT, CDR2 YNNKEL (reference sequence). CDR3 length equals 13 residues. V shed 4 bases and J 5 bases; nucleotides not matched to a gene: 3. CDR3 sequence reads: CASSRGGLDTQYF. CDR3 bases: TGTGCCAGCAGCCGGGGGGGGTTAGATACGCAGTATTTT.

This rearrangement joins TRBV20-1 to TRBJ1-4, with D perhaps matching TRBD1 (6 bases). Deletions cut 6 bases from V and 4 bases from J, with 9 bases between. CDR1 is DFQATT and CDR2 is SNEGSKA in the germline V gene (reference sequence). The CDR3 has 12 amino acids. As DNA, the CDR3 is TGCAGTGCAGACAGGTTTAATGAAAAACTGTTTTTT. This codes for CSADRFNEKLFF.

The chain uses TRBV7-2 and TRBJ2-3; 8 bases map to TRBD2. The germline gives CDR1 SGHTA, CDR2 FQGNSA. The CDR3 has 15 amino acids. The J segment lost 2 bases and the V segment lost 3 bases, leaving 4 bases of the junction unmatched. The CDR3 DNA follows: TGTGCCAGCAGCTTTGGACTAGCCCCCACAGATACGCAGTATTTT. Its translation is CASSFGLAPTDTQYF. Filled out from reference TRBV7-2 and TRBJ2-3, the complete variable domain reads GAGVSQSPSNKVTEKGKDVELRCDPISGHTALYWYRQSLGQGLEFLIYFQGNSAPDKSGLPSDRFSAERTGGSVSTLTIQRTQQEDSAVYLCASSFGLAPTDTQYFGPGTRLTVL.

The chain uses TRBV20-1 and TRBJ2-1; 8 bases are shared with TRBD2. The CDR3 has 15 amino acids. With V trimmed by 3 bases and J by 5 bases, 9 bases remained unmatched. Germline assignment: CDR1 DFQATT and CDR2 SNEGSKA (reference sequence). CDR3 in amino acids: CSASGRAKFDNEQFF. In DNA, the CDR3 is TGCAGTGCTAGCGGGAGGGCTAAGTTTGACAATGAGCAGTTCTTC.

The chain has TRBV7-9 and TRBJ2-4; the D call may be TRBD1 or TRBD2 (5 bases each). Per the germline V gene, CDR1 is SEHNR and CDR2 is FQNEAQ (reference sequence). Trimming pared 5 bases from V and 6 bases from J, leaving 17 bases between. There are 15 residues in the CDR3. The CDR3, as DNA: TGTGCCAGCAGCCCCCGAGAGGGGCCGGGAAACATTCAGTACTTC. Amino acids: CASSPREGPGNIQYF. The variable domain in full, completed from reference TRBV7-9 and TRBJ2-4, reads DTGVSQNPRHKITKRGQNVTFRCDPISEHNRLYWYRQTLGQGPEFLTYFQNEAQLEKSRLLSDRFSAERPKGSFSTLEIQRTEQGDSAMYLCASSPREGPGNIQYFGAGTRLSVL.

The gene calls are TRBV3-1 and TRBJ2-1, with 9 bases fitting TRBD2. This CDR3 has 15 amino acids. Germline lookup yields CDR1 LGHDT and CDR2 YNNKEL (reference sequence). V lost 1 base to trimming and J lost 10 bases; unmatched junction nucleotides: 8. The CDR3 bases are TGTGCCAGCAGCCAAGGATTAGCGGGAGTGGGGGAGCAGTTCTTC. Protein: CASSQGLAGVGEQFF.

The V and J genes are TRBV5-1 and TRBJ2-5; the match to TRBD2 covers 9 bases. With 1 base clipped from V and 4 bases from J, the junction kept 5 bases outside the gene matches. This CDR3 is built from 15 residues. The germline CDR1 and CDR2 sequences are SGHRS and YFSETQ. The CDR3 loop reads CASSLRRGGGETQYF. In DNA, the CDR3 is TGCGCCAGCAGCTTGCGGCGGGGGGGCGGAGAGACCCAGTACTTC. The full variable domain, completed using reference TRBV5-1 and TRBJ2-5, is KAGVTQTPRYLIKTRGQQVTLSCSPISGHRSVSWYQQTPGQGLQFLFEYFSETQRNKGNFPGRFSGRQFSNSRSEMNVSTLELGDSALYLCASSLRRGGGETQYFGPGTRLLVL.

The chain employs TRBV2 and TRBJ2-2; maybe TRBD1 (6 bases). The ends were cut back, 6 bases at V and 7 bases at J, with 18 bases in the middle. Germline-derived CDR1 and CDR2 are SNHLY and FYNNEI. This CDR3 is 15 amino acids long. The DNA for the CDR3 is TGTGCCAGCAGCAAACAGGGCGCGGAAGACGGGGAGCTGTTTTTT. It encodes CASSKQGAEDGELFF.